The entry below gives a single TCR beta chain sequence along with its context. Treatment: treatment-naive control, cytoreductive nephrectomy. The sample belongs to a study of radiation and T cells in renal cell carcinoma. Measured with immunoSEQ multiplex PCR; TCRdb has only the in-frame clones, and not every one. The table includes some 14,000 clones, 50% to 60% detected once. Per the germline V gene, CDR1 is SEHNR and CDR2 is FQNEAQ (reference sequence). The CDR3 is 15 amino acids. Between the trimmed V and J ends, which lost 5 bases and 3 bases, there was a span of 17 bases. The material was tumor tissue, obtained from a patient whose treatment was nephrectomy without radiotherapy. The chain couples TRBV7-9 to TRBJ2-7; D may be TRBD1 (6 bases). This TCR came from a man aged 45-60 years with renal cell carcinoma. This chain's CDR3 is CASSLSLQGGYEQYF. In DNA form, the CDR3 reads TGTGCCAGCAGCCTCAGTTTACAGGGTGGCTACGAGCAGTACTTC.